This T cell receptor beta chain was captured in a study of beta chain features in type 1 diabetes. Study outcomes and limitations: Significant though moderate, a shortening of TCRB CDR3s appeared in all four CD4+ subsets of Type 1 diabetes patients.

Germline CDR1 is MNHEY and CDR2 is SVGAGI. The CDR3 consists of 14 residues. The V and J ends lost 6 bases and 4 bases respectively, with 16 bases between them. Sequencing targeted expressed TCRB transcripts, as all isolated RNA had been reverse transcribed. Average reads per stem cell-like memory T cell sample were approximately 970,000. The repertoire was sequenced with immunoSEQ multiplex PCR; TCRdb's copy has only in-frame clones and lacks some. The sample records about 47,000 clones, around 40% being singletons. On this clone itself: Its antigen is as yet unknown.

The sequence derives from a man under 40 with type 1 diabetes. Sequencing was done on a sample of stem cell memory CD4+ T cells from blood. The genes are TRBV6-5 and TRBJ2-7; D is perhaps TRBD2 (6 bases). CDR3 in DNA: TGTGCCAGCAGGAGAGGACTAAGAGCTTACGAGCAGTACTTC. It codes for CASRRGLRAYEQYF.